Below, 14 T cell receptor beta chains from the same sample are listed, as sequenced in a study of blood T cell repertoires in COVID-19. Using immunoSEQ multiplex PCR, the repertoire was profiled, and TCRdb retains in-frame clones only, with some absent. The data hold 250,000 to 350,000 clones, with roughly 90% observed a single time. Sequencing was carried out using peripheral blood. The receptors were sampled from a middle-aged woman who had recovered from COVID-19.

The chain joins TRBV30 to TRBJ2-2; 8 nucleotides line up with TRBD2. The CDR3 is 15 residues long. Germline-derived CDR1 and CDR2 are GTSNPN and SVGIG (reference sequence). J was trimmed by 0 bases and V by 2 bases; bases with no gene match: 2. In DNA form, the CDR3 reads TGTGCCTGGAGTAGCGGGGGACCGAACACCGGGGAGCTGTTTTTT. It encodes CAWSSGGPNTGELFF.

This rearrangement joins TRBV6-1 to TRBJ1-4; D is possibly TRBD1 (6 bases). Deletions cut 1 base from V and 3 bases from J, with 18 bases between. Germline V gene lookup returns CDR1 MNHNS and CDR2 SASEGT. The CDR3 totals 18 residues. CDR3 residues: CASSEEGRQAGANEKLFF. The CDR3 nucleotides are TGTGCCAGCAGTGAAGAGGGTAGACAGGCTGGGGCTAATGAAAAACTGTTTTTT.

With respect to this clone: The same CDR3 also results from other DNA sequences found in this sample. The V gene is TRBV3-1 (or the pseudogene TRBV3-2), the J gene TRBJ2-7; the D is unclear. V was shortened by 4 bases and J by 3 bases, with 4 bases between the two germline ends. The CDR3 contains 11 residues. Germline-derived CDR1 and CDR2 are LGHDT and YNNKEL (reference sequence). CDR3 in DNA: TGTGCCAGCAGCCCAGGCTACGAGCAGTACTTC. Translating it yields CASSPGYEQYF.

The chain employs TRBV7-3 and TRBJ2-3; D gene uncertain. Germline lookup yields CDR1 SGHTA and CDR2 FQGTGA. This CDR3 contains 14 residues. The V end was cut by 2 bases, the J end by 1 base, with 7 bases between. DNA of the CDR3: TGTGCCAGCAGCTTAGTGCCGGGCACAGATACGCAGTATTTT. This codes for CASSLVPGTDTQYF.

V gene TRBV18 combines with J gene TRBJ2-7, with 8 bases fitting TRBD2. CDR1 and CDR2 (germline): KGHSH, LQKENI. The trim removed 4 bases at V and 3 bases at J, leaving 11 bases unmatched. The CDR3 contains 16 residues. This CDR3 is CASSQATKRGFYEQYF. CDR3 nucleotide sequence: TGTGCCAGCTCACAAGCGACTAAGCGGGGGTTCTACGAGCAGTACTTC.

This CDR3 reads CAIKEGRIYNEQFF. DNA for the CDR3: TGTGCCATCAAGGAGGGGCGTATCTACAATGAGCAGTTCTTC. The V call is TRBV11-3, the J call TRBJ2-1, with D tentatively TRBD2 (6 bases). CDR1 is SGHNT, CDR2 YENEEA, per germline. Trimming took 10 bases from V and 3 from J, leaving 16 bases between them. The length of the CDR3 is 14 residues.

This chain links TRBV19 with TRBJ1-1; D remains ambiguous. V was trimmed by 6 bases and J by 4 bases, leaving 15 bases between them. The CDR3 loop spans 14 amino acids. Germline V CDR1 and CDR2: LNHDA, SQIVND (reference sequence). The CDR3 here is CASRTPDLGTEAFF. In DNA, the CDR3 is TGTGCCAGTAGAACCCCGGACTTGGGCACTGAAGCTTTCTTT.

This chain links TRBV6-5 with TRBJ1-2; the match to TRBD1 covers 8 bases. This CDR3 is built from 12 residues. J gave up 6 bases and V 8 bases, and 5 bases lay outside the gene matches. Germline CDR1 MNHEY, CDR2 SVGAGI. The CDR3 protein is CASPGQGDGYTF. As DNA, the CDR3 is TGTGCCAGCCCTGGACAGGGCGATGGCTACACCTTC.

The chain uses TRBV12-1 and TRBJ2-7; the table's D call TRBD2 went unverified against the DNA. TRBV12-1 is a recognized pseudogene. CDR3 length equals 13 residues. Written as DNA, the CDR3 is TGTGCCAGCAGTAGCCTAGCGGGAGACGAGCAGTACTTC. This encodes CASSSLAGDEQYF.

The chain couples TRBV11-1 to TRBJ2-7; tentatively, D is TRBD1 (5 bases). The CDR3 contains 14 residues. The germline gives CDR1 SGHAT, CDR2 FQDESV (reference sequence). The V and J ends lost 1 base and 1 base respectively, with 8 bases between them. CDR3 protein: CASSLEAGSYEQYF. CDR3 nucleotide sequence: TGTGCCAGCAGCTTAGAGGCAGGGTCCTACGAGCAGTACTTC.

The J gene is TRBJ1-4, the V gene TRBV19; 10 bases map to TRBD1. The CDR3 runs to 14 residues. The V and J ends lost 5 bases and 8 bases, in that order; junction bases with no gene match: 5. Germline V gene sequence: CDR1 LNHDA, CDR2 SQIVND (reference sequence). The chain's CDR3 is CASSDGTGDEKLFF. For the CDR3, the DNA is TGTGCCAGTAGTGACGGGACAGGGGACGAAAAACTGTTTTTT.

The gene calls are TRBV5-4 and TRBJ2-5; 9 nucleotides align to TRBD2. Germline CDR1 and CDR2: SGHNT and YYREEE (reference sequence). This CDR3 is built from 16 residues. Trimming at V came to 3 bases and at J to 4 bases, leaving 10 bases not matched to a gene. The CDR3 loop is CASSSQGRGGGETQYF. In DNA, the CDR3 is TGTGCCAGCAGCTCCCAAGGCCGCGGGGGGGGAGAGACCCAGTACTTC.

CDR3 protein: CASGPGVGGGYTF. CDR3 sequence (DNA): TGTGCCAGCGGCCCCGGGGTAGGAGGTGGCTACACCTTC. The rearrangement links TRBV28 to TRBJ1-2, with D unresolved. The ends were cut back, 8 bases at V and 7 bases at J, with 17 bases in the middle. This CDR3 contains 13 residues. The germline CDR1 and CDR2 sequences are MDHEN and SYDVKM.

This chain links TRBV19 with TRBJ1-1; no firm D call. In germline, CDR1 is LNHDA, CDR2 SQIVND (reference sequence). V lost 2 bases and J lost 3, with 13 bases in between. The CDR3 is made up of 15 amino acids. The CDR3 DNA is TGTGCCAGTAGTATAATGTCGCATACAGACACTGAAGCTTTCTTT. Amino acids: CASSIMSHTDTEAFF.